The present T cell receptor beta chain was sequenced within a study of neurological immune-mediated disorders. Stated time point: longitudinal time-point 1 (baseline). TCRdb itself ran the 5' RACE reads through MiXCR, one entry per CDR3 protein. The sample consists of around 71,000 distinct CDR3 sequences, roughly 13% of them appearing once. This clonotype was counted at least ten times. J gave up 3 bases and V 5 bases, and 5 bases lay outside the gene matches. The CDR3 runs to 14 residues. CDR1 is MNHNS, CDR2 SASEGT, per germline. Sequenced input: PBMCs. This TCR derives from a female donor with HTLV-1-associated myelopathy (HAM/TSP). The chain recombines TRBV6-1 with TRBJ2-7; 9 nucleotides align to TRBD1. CDR3 sequence: CASSPGQGNYEQYF. The CDR3 region has the DNA TGTGCCAGCAGTCCGGGACAGGGTAACTACGAGCAGTACTTC.